This is a list of T cell receptor beta chains from one sample in a study of shared clonotypes between healthy human individuals. Method: immunoSEQ multiplex PCR; TCRdb's copy keeps in-frame clones and lacks some. The sample holds more than 450,000 clones; 75% to 85% are singletons and the top ten take around 13%. The specimen sequenced was PBMCs. Every receptor here comes from a woman aged 40 to 50 in good health. Some clones in this sample may be carry-over from other donors' samples. Both conserved end residues are part of each CDR3. A D gene is named only where the DNA matches it firmly. Only some rows state a clone size, as once, few, many or a class for expanded clones.

V	J	D	size	length	DNA	CDR3
TRBV11-2	TRBJ2-7	TRBD2	-	16	TGTGCCAGCAGTTCCACACGGGGCGGGAGAAGCAGCGAGCAGTACTTC	CASSSTRGGRSSEQYF
TRBV7-9	TRBJ2-7	-	-	14	TGTGCCAGCAGCCTAGAGGGGCCGGCAAGGGAGCAGTACTTC	CASSLEGPAREQYF
TRBV4-2	TRBJ2-2	-	once	17	TGTGCCAGCAGCCAAGAAGTCGAACAAGCGAACACCGGGGAGCTGTTTTTT	CASSQEVEQANTGELFF
TRBV6-5	TRBJ2-1	TRBD1	-	15	TGTGCCAGCAGTCCGGGACAGGGGTATAGGAATGAGCAGTTCTTC	CASSPGQGYRNEQFF
TRBV7-7	TRBJ2-7	-	-	15	TGTGCCAGCAGCTCCACCGACAGAAGCTCCTACGAGCAGTACTTC	CASSSTDRSSYEQYF
TRBV7-8	TRBJ2-5	TRBD1	-	14	TGTGCCAGCAGTTACCGGGACAGCATAGAGACCCAGTACTTC	CASSYRDSIETQYF
TRBV29-1	TRBJ2-7	TRBD2	-	14	TGCAGCGTACAACTAGCGGGATTTTCCTACGAGCAGTACTTC	CSVQLAGFSYEQYF
TRBV28	TRBJ2-2	TRBD1	-	19	TGTGCCAGCAGTCGTCTCCGGGACAGGGGCCTGACGAACACCGGGGAGCTGTTTTTT	CASSRLRDRGLTNTGELFF
TRBV19	TRBJ1-1	TRBD1	-	18	TGTGCCAGTAGGCAGGGGGGGGGTACACCAGGGAGTTGGACTGAAGCTTTCTTT	CASRQGGGTPGSWTEAFF
TRBV2	TRBJ2-7	-	-	12	TGTGCCTCCACCCCCTCCACGCACGAGCAGTACTTC	CASTPSTHEQYF
TRBV15	TRBJ2-5	-	once	14	TGTGCCACCTCCGAAAGACTCTCCGCAGGGACCCAGTACTTC	CATSERLSAGTQYF
TRBV13	TRBJ2-3	TRBD1	-	14	TGTGCCAGCAGCGGACAGGGAAGCACAGATACGCAGTATTTT	CASSGQGSTDTQYF